This T cell receptor (beta chain) was obtained from a study of cytomegalovirus exposure and HLA in healthy donors. This PCR relied on a set of 60 Vbeta primers and 13 Jbeta primers. This table comes from immunoSEQ multiplex PCR, and its TCRdb copy is limited to in-frame clones, with some not included. This sample contains around 30,000 clones. The CDR3 length is 16 residues. Germline CDR1 is SEHNR and CDR2 is FQNEAQ (reference sequence). J lost 3 bases, V lost 4 bases, and 8 bases had no gene match. The sequence derives from a man aged 30 to 45 in good health and CMV-seronegative. This rearrangement joins TRBV7-9 to TRBJ1-4; 7 nucleotides agree with TRBD1. Input material: PBMCs. The CDR3 nucleotides are TGTGCCAGCAGCTATCTCTGGACAGGTTCTAATGAAAAACTGTTTTTT. The encoded protein is CASSYLWTGSNEKLFF.